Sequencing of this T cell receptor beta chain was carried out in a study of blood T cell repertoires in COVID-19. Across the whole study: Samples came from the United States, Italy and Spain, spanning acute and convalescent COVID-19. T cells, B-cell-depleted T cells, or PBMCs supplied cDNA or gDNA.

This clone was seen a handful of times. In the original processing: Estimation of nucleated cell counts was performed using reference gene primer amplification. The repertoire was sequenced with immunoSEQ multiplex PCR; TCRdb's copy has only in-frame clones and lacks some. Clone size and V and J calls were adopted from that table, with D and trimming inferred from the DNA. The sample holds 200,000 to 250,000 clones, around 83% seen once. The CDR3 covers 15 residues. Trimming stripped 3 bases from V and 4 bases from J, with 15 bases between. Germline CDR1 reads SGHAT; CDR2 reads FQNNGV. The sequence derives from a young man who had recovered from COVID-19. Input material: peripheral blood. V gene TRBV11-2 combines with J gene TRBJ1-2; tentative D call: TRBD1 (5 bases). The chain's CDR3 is CASSFPTRGSYGYTF. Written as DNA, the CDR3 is TGTGCCAGCAGCTTCCCAACACGGGGGTCCTATGGCTACACCTTC.